This T cell receptor (beta chain) came from a study of T cell responses to AZD1222 COVID-19 vaccine. Study-level points and caveats: Clonal diversity was possibly underestimated, and white British individuals and females predominated among donors. After two AZD1222 doses, spike-specific TCR breadth and depth rose versus day 0. Among vaccine-associated CD4 TCRs, coverage spanned spike, with dominance at 160-218 and 743-854.

Pooled samples include second doses given at about 4 or 12 weeks. Here immunoSEQ multiplex PCR was the method, and the copy in TCRdb shows in-frame clones only, minus some. The sample holds fewer than 200,000 clones, approximately 93% seen once. The germline gives CDR1 SGHVS, CDR2 FQNEAQ. This CDR3 has 14 amino acids. Trimming pared 2 bases from V and 4 bases from J, leaving 12 bases between. Regarding this clone: Its antigen is unidentified.

The gene calls are TRBV7-8 and TRBJ2-7, with a possible D match to TRBD1 (5 bases). This receptor was obtained from an adult who received the AZD1222 COVID-19 vaccine. The sample consisted of peripheral blood, taken 28 days after the second AZD1222 dose. The CDR3 DNA reads TGTGCCAGCAGCTTAAGGTGGGGCCGATACGAGCAGTACTTC. Its protein product is CASSLRWGRYEQYF.